This is a list of T cell receptor beta chains from one sample in a study of T cell responses to AZD1222 COVID-19 vaccine. Assay: immunoSEQ multiplex PCR; the TCRdb copy retains only in-frame clones and omits some. Of approximately 220,000 clones in the sample, roughly 91% were seen once. Material: peripheral blood, obtained on day 0 of MenACWY control vaccination. The receptors come from an adult in good health. Both conserved end residues are part of each CDR3. The D gene is left open where the match is weak. The size entry is marked missing in some rows and otherwise reads once, few, many or a size class.

j_call: TRBJ2-2
v_call: TRBV18
clone_size: NA
d_call: NA
cdr3_nt: TGTGCCAGCTCCTCCGGCGCGAACACCGGGGAGCTGTTTTTT
cdr3_aa: CASSSGANTGELFF

j_call: TRBJ1-2
v_call: TRBV28
clone_size: once
d_call: TRBD1
cdr3_nt: TGTGCCAGCAGGGTCGGGGACAGGGGTGCTTATGGCTACACCTTC
cdr3_aa: CASRVGDRGAYGYTF

j_call: TRBJ1-3
v_call: TRBV6-5
clone_size: NA
d_call: NA
cdr3_nt: TGTGCCAGCAGTTACTCGCTCGTGGGGCCTGGAAACACCATATATTTT
cdr3_aa: CASSYSLVGPGNTIYF

j_call: TRBJ1-5
v_call: TRBV12-3/TRBV12-4
clone_size: NA
d_call: NA
cdr3_nt: TGTGCCAGCACCAGAGAGATCAATCAGCCCCAGCATTTT
cdr3_aa: CASTREINQPQHF

j_call: TRBJ1-2
v_call: TRBV7-8
clone_size: NA
d_call: TRBD1
cdr3_nt: TGTGCCAGCAGCCGCGGTCAACAGGGGTTTGGCTACACCTTC
cdr3_aa: CASSRGQQGFGYTF

j_call: TRBJ2-1
v_call: TRBV4-2
clone_size: NA
d_call: NA
cdr3_nt: TGTGCCAGCAGCCAAGAGGTCGAGGGGCTCGGAACCAATGAGCAGTTCTTC
cdr3_aa: CASSQEVEGLGTNEQFF

j_call: TRBJ1-2
v_call: TRBV12-3/TRBV12-4
clone_size: NA
d_call: NA
cdr3_nt: TGTGCCAGCATCGCTGGGAGGGAGAATGGCTACACCTTC
cdr3_aa: CASIAGRENGYTF

j_call: TRBJ1-4
v_call: TRBV19
clone_size: NA
d_call: NA
cdr3_nt: TGTGCCAGTAGTGCGCCGGGGGGGGAGTTGTTTTTT
cdr3_aa: CASSAPGGELFF

j_call: TRBJ1-1
v_call: TRBV2
clone_size: NA
d_call: NA
cdr3_nt: TGTGCCAGCCACAGGATGAACACTGAAGCTTTCTTT
cdr3_aa: CASHRMNTEAFF

j_call: TRBJ1-4
v_call: TRBV11-2
clone_size: NA
d_call: NA
cdr3_nt: TGTGCCAGCAGCGCCCAAGGAGGATCTAATGAAAAACTGTTTTTT
cdr3_aa: CASSAQGGSNEKLFF

j_call: TRBJ1-1
v_call: TRBV29-1
clone_size: NA
d_call: NA
cdr3_nt: TGCAGCGTAGCACTAGAGAACACTGAAGCTTTCTTT
cdr3_aa: CSVALENTEAFF

j_call: TRBJ1-1
v_call: TRBV21-1
clone_size: NA
d_call: NA
cdr3_nt: TGTGCCAGCAGCACCGGGAACACTGAAGCTTTCTTT
cdr3_aa: CASSTGNTEAFF

j_call: TRBJ1-3
v_call: TRBV3-1/TRBV3-2
clone_size: few
d_call: NA
cdr3_nt: TGTGCCACCACCGGGGAAATCTCTGGAAACACCATATATTTT
cdr3_aa: CATTGEISGNTIYF

j_call: TRBJ1-5
v_call: TRBV28
clone_size: once
d_call: TRBD1
cdr3_nt: TGTGCCAGCAGTCCCCGAGGGACAGGTCATCAGCCCCAGCATTTT
cdr3_aa: CASSPRGTGHQPQHF

j_call: TRBJ2-1
v_call: TRBV6-2/TRBV6-3
clone_size: NA
d_call: TRBD2
cdr3_nt: TGTGCCAGCAGTTACAAAAAGGGACTAGCGGGGGGGATTAATAATGAGCAGTTCTTC
cdr3_aa: CASSYKKGLAGGINNEQFF

j_call: TRBJ1-2
v_call: TRBV9
clone_size: NA
d_call: TRBD1
cdr3_nt: TGTGCCAGCACAGGACAGGGGGCCCGGGGGAGCTACACCTTC
cdr3_aa: CASTGQGARGSYTF

j_call: TRBJ2-1
v_call: TRBV30
clone_size: NA
d_call: TRBD1
cdr3_nt: TGTGCCTGGAGTGAAAAGCCAGGGGGCGAGCAGTTCTTC
cdr3_aa: CAWSEKPGGEQFF

j_call: TRBJ1-2
v_call: TRBV28
clone_size: NA
d_call: TRBD1
cdr3_nt: TGTGCCAGCAGTTTACGGGGACAGGGGGGTGCTGGCTACACCTTC
cdr3_aa: CASSLRGQGGAGYTF

j_call: TRBJ1-4
v_call: TRBV5-1
clone_size: once
d_call: TRBD1
cdr3_nt: TGCGCCAGCAGCTTGGAGGGACAGGGAAGCGAAAAACTGTTTTTT
cdr3_aa: CASSLEGQGSEKLFF

j_call: TRBJ1-2
v_call: TRBV6-5
clone_size: NA
d_call: NA
cdr3_nt: TGTGCCAGCAGTTACGGCGGGGGGCGCGAGGGCGGCTACACCTTC
cdr3_aa: CASSYGGGREGGYTF

j_call: TRBJ1-5
v_call: TRBV6-5
clone_size: once
d_call: NA
cdr3_nt: TGTGCCAGCAGTTACTCAAGGGTAGTTCAGCCCCAGCATTTT
cdr3_aa: CASSYSRVVQPQHF

j_call: TRBJ2-7
v_call: TRBV6-6
clone_size: NA
d_call: TRBD1
cdr3_nt: TGTGCCAGCAGGGGGACAGGGAAATCCCACGAGCAGTACTTC
cdr3_aa: CASRGTGKSHEQYF

j_call: TRBJ1-1
v_call: TRBV7-2
clone_size: NA
d_call: NA
cdr3_nt: TGTGCCAGCAGCTTCACAGGGCACGACACTGAAGCTTTCTTT
cdr3_aa: CASSFTGHDTEAFF

j_call: TRBJ2-3
v_call: TRBV4-2
clone_size: once
d_call: TRBD2
cdr3_nt: TGTGCCAGCAGCCAAGAATGGGGGGCTAGCGGGGGGAATACGCAGTATTTT
cdr3_aa: CASSQEWGASGGNTQYF

j_call: TRBJ2-1
v_call: TRBV30
clone_size: NA
d_call: TRBD2
cdr3_nt: TGTGCCTGGTTAGCGGGGGGCCCGCACAATGAGCAGTTCTTC
cdr3_aa: CAWLAGGPHNEQFF

j_call: TRBJ2-5
v_call: TRBV6-5
clone_size: once
d_call: TRBD2
cdr3_nt: TGTGCCAGCAGTTGGTTAGCGGGGGGCGGAGAGACCCAGTACTTC
cdr3_aa: CASSWLAGGGETQYF

j_call: TRBJ2-1
v_call: TRBV12-3/TRBV12-4
clone_size: NA
d_call: NA
cdr3_nt: TGTGCCAGCAGCTCCTCGGACACAGGCCACTCACTCTTC
cdr3_aa: CASSSSDTGHSLF

j_call: TRBJ1-5
v_call: TRBV28
clone_size: NA
d_call: TRBD1
cdr3_nt: TGTGCCAGCAATCGGGACAGGGGCGGCAATCAGCCCCAGCATTTT
cdr3_aa: CASNRDRGGNQPQHF

j_call: TRBJ2-1
v_call: TRBV20-1
clone_size: NA
d_call: NA
cdr3_nt: TGCAGTGCTAGAAGACCCAGGGAGCAGTTCTTC
cdr3_aa: CSARRPREQFF

j_call: TRBJ1-1
v_call: TRBV19
clone_size: NA
d_call: NA
cdr3_nt: TGTGCCAGCTCTTTGAGGGCTGAAGCTTTCTTT
cdr3_aa: CASSLRAEAFF

j_call: TRBJ2-3
v_call: TRBV5-1
clone_size: NA
d_call: TRBD2
cdr3_nt: TGCGCCAGCACCTCGCGGGGGAGCACAGATACGCAGTATTTT
cdr3_aa: CASTSRGSTDTQYF

j_call: TRBJ1-6
v_call: TRBV5-1
clone_size: NA
d_call: NA
cdr3_nt: TGCGCCAGCAGCACATCAGGGTCAACGGGGAATTCACCCCTCCACTTT
cdr3_aa: CASSTSGSTGNSPLHF

j_call: TRBJ1-1
v_call: TRBV6-6
clone_size: NA
d_call: NA
cdr3_nt: TGTGCCAGCAGTTACCAGAACATGAACACTGAAGCTTTCTTT
cdr3_aa: CASSYQNMNTEAFF

j_call: TRBJ2-2
v_call: TRBV18
clone_size: NA
d_call: NA
cdr3_nt: TGTGCCAGCTCACAGAGCAGAGACCCGAACACCGGGGAGCTGTTTTTT
cdr3_aa: CASSQSRDPNTGELFF

j_call: TRBJ1-4
v_call: TRBV28
clone_size: NA
d_call: NA
cdr3_nt: TGTGCCAGCACCGCGGACTCCTCGGGAGAAGAAAAACTGTTTTTT
cdr3_aa: CASTADSSGEEKLFF

j_call: TRBJ1-2
v_call: TRBV12-3/TRBV12-4
clone_size: NA
d_call: TRBD1
cdr3_nt: TGTGCCAGCAGTTGGACAGGGGTCGGCTACACCTTC
cdr3_aa: CASSWTGVGYTF

j_call: TRBJ1-2
v_call: TRBV2
clone_size: NA
d_call: NA
cdr3_nt: TGTGCCAGCAGTGAATGGGGGACCACCGAGGGCTACACCTTC
cdr3_aa: CASSEWGTTEGYTF

j_call: TRBJ1-2
v_call: TRBV9
clone_size: NA
d_call: NA
cdr3_nt: TGTGCCAGCAGCTCGGGACACGAGGTTGGCTACACCTTC
cdr3_aa: CASSSGHEVGYTF

j_call: TRBJ1-2
v_call: TRBV30
clone_size: NA
d_call: NA
cdr3_nt: TGTGCCTGGAGTAGGGCTGTTGTGGGTTTGTATGGCTACACCTTC
cdr3_aa: CAWSRAVVGLYGYTF

j_call: TRBJ2-3
v_call: TRBV27
clone_size: NA
d_call: NA
cdr3_nt: TGTGCCAGCAGTTTAGGGGGTCGCACAGATACGCAGTATTTT
cdr3_aa: CASSLGGRTDTQYF

j_call: TRBJ2-1
v_call: TRBV7-2
clone_size: NA
d_call: NA
cdr3_nt: TGTGCCAGCAGCATAGTAGGTTCCTACAATGAGCAGTTCTTC
cdr3_aa: CASSIVGSYNEQFF

j_call: TRBJ1-5
v_call: TRBV6-5
clone_size: NA
d_call: NA
cdr3_nt: TGTGCCAGCAGTTACGATGTTAATCAGCCCCAGCATTTT
cdr3_aa: CASSYDVNQPQHF

j_call: TRBJ1-4
v_call: TRBV6-6
clone_size: NA
d_call: NA
cdr3_nt: TGTGCCAGCAGTTACTATAGGACACTGAGTAATGAAAAACTGTTTTTT
cdr3_aa: CASSYYRTLSNEKLFF

j_call: TRBJ2-7
v_call: TRBV27
clone_size: NA
d_call: TRBD1
cdr3_nt: TGTGCCAGCAGTCTAGGGACAGGGCACGGGGAGCAGTACTTC
cdr3_aa: CASSLGTGHGEQYF

j_call: TRBJ1-1
v_call: TRBV23-1
clone_size: NA
d_call: NA
cdr3_nt: TGCGCCAGCGAGGAGGGGACTGAAGCTTTCTTT
cdr3_aa: CASEEGTEAFF

j_call: TRBJ2-1
v_call: TRBV5-1
clone_size: NA
d_call: NA
cdr3_nt: TGCGCCAGCACGGACAGCTACAATGAGCAGTTCTTC
cdr3_aa: CASTDSYNEQFF

j_call: TRBJ1-2
v_call: TRBV3-1/TRBV3-2
clone_size: NA
d_call: NA
cdr3_nt: TGTGCCAGCAGCCAAAACCACAGGGCTCTCTATGGCTACACCTTC
cdr3_aa: CASSQNHRALYGYTF